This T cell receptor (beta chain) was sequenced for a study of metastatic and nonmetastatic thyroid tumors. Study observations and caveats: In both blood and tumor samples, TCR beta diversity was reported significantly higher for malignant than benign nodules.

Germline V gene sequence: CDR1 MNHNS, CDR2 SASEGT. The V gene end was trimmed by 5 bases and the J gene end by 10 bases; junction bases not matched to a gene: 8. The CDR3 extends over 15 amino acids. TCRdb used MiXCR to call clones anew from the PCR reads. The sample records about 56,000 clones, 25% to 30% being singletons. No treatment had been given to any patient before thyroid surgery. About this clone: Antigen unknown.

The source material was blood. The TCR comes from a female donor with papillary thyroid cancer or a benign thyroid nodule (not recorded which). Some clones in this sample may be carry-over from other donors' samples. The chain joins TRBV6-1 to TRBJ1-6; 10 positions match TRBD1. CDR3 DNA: TGTGCCAGCAGTTCGACCGGGACAGGGGCCTCACCCCTCCACTTT. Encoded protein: CASSSTGTGASPLHF.